The source of this T cell receptor beta chain is a study of cytomegalovirus exposure and HLA in healthy donors (dated by TCRdb to the late 2010s). A note on the overall study: In an earlier analysis of 450 to 750 of the donors, 250 to 300 Gb of sequence data and 117 million unique TCR beta sequences from about 190 million T cells were reported. All discovery cohort repertoires had been generated using a single sequencing platform. The number of donors typed differed by locus, with about 629-640 for A, B, C, DRB1 and DQB1, roughly 520 for DQA1, 600 to 610 for DPA1, and around 430 for DPB1. Besides the first cohort of more than 650 subjects, a separate validation cohort made up of 90 to 150 different subjects was used. Alongside the repertoire data, information on donor age, sex, ethnicity and CMV serostatus was compiled. The study profiled the T cell repertoires of approximately 700 subjects by immunosequencing and related them to cytomegalovirus serostatus. An early release covering about 600 HLA-typed donors comprised approximately 290 gigabases of sequencing data and 65 million to 100 million unique TCR sequences. An earlier analysis of about 620 of the donors applied high-throughput TCR beta sequencing to assess whether each TCR beta V gene segment acted as functional or pseudogenic. HLA typing included class I and class II loci at four-digit resolution. To predict cytomegalovirus infection status, the study brought together high-throughput TCR immunosequencing, statistical association of individual TCRs with disease status, and machine learning. In a later genetic analysis, genome-wide SNP genotypes for about three fifths of the roughly 670 donors were used, and that subset was treated as a discovery cohort. On average, around 240,000 unique TCR beta nucleotide sequences were sequenced per donor among 398 genotyped donors of the cohort, with approximately 18% of those sequences being non-productive. About five DR-DQ haplotypes were treated as single units for association and clustering because of strong linkage in the cohort. Of the 300 to 500 genotyped donors, 80% to 90% were placed in the genetic ancestry cluster associated with self-reported Caucasian donors. A later analysis re-examined previously published TCR beta repertoires from more than 600 donors and added high-resolution HLA genotyping to investigate patterns of TCR occurrence. The aim of the study was to test whether cataloging public T cell receptors could identify signatures of past pathogen exposure. The later analysis used no new phenotypic data to find candidate immune exposures, relying instead on TCR beta sequences and their occurrence across donors. Paper-wide results and their limitations: For the cohort, immune exposure information was limited to CMV serostatus. The study listed 150 to 200 TCR beta chains as associated with cytomegalovirus. A further reported finding was that TCR beta sequences accurately predicted the HLA-A and HLA-B alleles for most subjects in the first cohort. Because HLA typing was missing for some donors at each locus, association tests included only the typed subset. Most CMV-associated TCR beta chains appeared to be HLA-restricted in a later analysis, and the HLA associations seemed to be driven largely by CMV exposure. Compared with the roughly 700-donor mean, donors in an Asian-associated ancestry cluster had fewer N-insertions in productive TCRs, according to a later genetic analysis. A few of the identified cytomegalovirus-associated TCR beta chains were confirmed in vitro to be specific for cytomegalovirus antigens. A cluster of highly shared sequence variants was judged likely to represent a technical artifact of the sequencing pipeline. A later analysis reported that several top co-occurrence clusters appeared linked to parvovirus B19, influenza, CMV and Epstein-Barr virus. The authors suggested that the approach could potentially be extended to other disease states and immunological phenotypes. Cytomegalovirus status was reported to be diagnosed by the classifier with high specificity and sensitivity in both the original and validation cohorts. Most TCR sequences were observed very rarely across donors, whereas some public TCRs were present in many individuals. A later genetic analysis associated a missense DCLRE1C variant with V-gene and J-gene trimming of TCR beta chains, and an independent cohort replicated the association. Only TCR beta chains were sequenced in this cohort, and the absence of alpha or paired-chain data limited detectable features. About 17 rarely observed V segments, including chromosome 9 orphons, were excluded from the earlier analysis of almost 600 of the donors because counts were too low. In a later analysis, 16,951 TCR beta sequences were associated with specific HLA alleles at a false discovery rate of 0.05. Roughly uniform sequencing depth across donors was assumed in presence/absence analyses, although this assumption may not hold. Linkage disequilibrium might explain the correlated functional status among segregating V segments, but an unknown experimental factor could not be excluded. Strong co-occurrence of HLA alleles, especially DR and DQ, made assigning TCR associations to individual alleles difficult. Some IMGT-functional V segments, including TRBV6-2 and TRBV6-3, could not be told apart with the 87-base-pair reads, so those segments were excluded. In a later analysis, TCR association rates were found to vary across HLA loci, with the most associated TCRs seen for DRB1 alleles and the fewest for HLA-C alleles. An earlier analysis of around 500 of the donors showed that most TCR beta V segments appeared in productive rearrangements either about 87% or about 30% of the time, which broadly matched IMGT annotations. Compared with equally common non-associated chains, HLA-associated TCR beta chains in a later analysis were more clonally expanded and had lower generation probabilities.

The method behind the library was the immunoSEQ multiplex PCR assay. For the multiplex PCR, a mixture combining 60 forward primers for TCR Vbeta segments and 13 reverse primers for TCR Jbeta segments was used. The CDR3 region of rearranged TCR beta genes was amplified from genomic DNA with a multiplex PCR assay. Amplified TCR beta libraries were sequenced as 87-base-pair reads on the Illumina HiSeq System. From the authors' description of their analysis: Across the 500 to 700 repertoires, a later analysis counted tens of millions of unique TCR beta chains, about 10 million of which were shared by at least two donors. Raw reads were error-corrected and collapsed into unique sequences with a nearest-neighbor algorithm that merged closely related sequences to remove PCR and sequencing errors. CDR3 sequences were aligned to IMGT reference sequences to assign V, D and J gene segments. For a sequence to be retained, a match of at least six nucleotides to both a V gene segment and a J gene segment was required. A rearrangement was called productive if the CDR3 had no stop codons and remained in frame with V and J, and every other rearrangement was called non-productive. Following IMGT convention, CDR3 was defined as the stretch from the second conserved V-encoded cysteine to the conserved J-encoded phenylalanine. In an earlier analysis of 550 to 650 of the donors, sequences lacking an unambiguous match to a single V gene segment were excluded. In an earlier analysis of 587 of the donors, a V segment was called functional when productive rearrangements were above 56.7%, and segregating when the standard deviation between donors exceeded 5%. A statistical classification framework was built to diagnose cytomegalovirus status from the catalog of TCR beta chain sequences. V and J gene assignment, in a later analysis, came from comparing TCR nucleotide sequences with IMGT/GENE-DB human TR gene sequences. In a later analysis, CDR3 sequences and most-parsimonious VDJ recombination scenarios were assigned using the TCRdist pipeline. In a later analysis, each TCR beta chain was defined by its CDR3 amino acid sequence together with its V-gene family, and reads without a unique V-gene family were excluded. To address suspected cross-contamination and a sequencing artifact, a later analysis removed roughly 640 highly shared, low-generation-probability nucleotide sequences. For each public chain, a later analysis derived a clonal expansion index from normalized ranks of inferred template counts within each repertoire. A later analysis computed generation probabilities with a VDJ recombination model fitted to out-of-frame rearrangements, and checked the results against IGoR. In a later analysis, hypergeometric tests were used to score TCR-TCR, TCR-HLA and TCR-CMV co-occurrence, with a repertoire-size bias correction applied to TCR pairs. False discovery rates were estimated in a later analysis by permuting HLA or CMV assignments 20 times. In a later analysis, co-occurring TCRs were grouped using DBSCAN, and TCRdist sequence similarity was added for clustering within HLA-allele-positive subsets. Repertoires with fewer than 30,000 or more than 120,000 public chains were left out of co-occurrence clustering, as were about 5 repertoires with anomalous nucleotide sharing. TCRdb holds this immuneACCESS table with in-frame rearrangements only. Some clones are missing; in checked studies, unresolved V genes explain under half, and the rest has no known cause. Clone size and V and J calls were adopted from that table, with D and trimming inferred from the DNA. The sample table shows just under 45,000 clones, and more than 45% are seen once. The biggest ten clones account for roughly 6% of the sample.

The V end loses 0 bases and the J end loses 7 bases, and a stretch of 12 bases separates them. Its CDR3 holds 15 amino acids, cysteine through phenylalanine. Of all the DNA, just the CDR3 is kept, 45 bases in frame from base 1. CDR1 and CDR2 are drawn from the germline V gene: LGHNA, YSLEER. A remark on this clone: Its antigen is currently not known. Base quality data are lacking; no much larger clone is found one base away.

The cohort comprised more than 550 healthy bone marrow donors. At the time of sampling, every cohort member was nominally healthy, though immune exposures that went unrecorded were likely present. The donor tested CMV seronegative and was one of the 352 seronegative cohort members. Each donor provided a peripheral blood sample, and peripheral blood mononuclear cells were used for TCR beta sequencing. Genomic DNA was extracted from the blood cell samples with the Qiagen DNeasy Blood Extraction Kit. The clonotype comes from a man in his 60s in good health and CMV-seronegative. Sequencing was carried out using PBMCs. This sequence uses TRBV4-3 and TRBJ1-4; 6 matching bases give a weak D call of TRBD1. In nucleotides, the sequence is TGCGCCAGCAGCCAAGAGTGGGGGCGCGGTGAAAAACTGTTTTTT. Its protein reads: CASSQEWGRGEKLFF.